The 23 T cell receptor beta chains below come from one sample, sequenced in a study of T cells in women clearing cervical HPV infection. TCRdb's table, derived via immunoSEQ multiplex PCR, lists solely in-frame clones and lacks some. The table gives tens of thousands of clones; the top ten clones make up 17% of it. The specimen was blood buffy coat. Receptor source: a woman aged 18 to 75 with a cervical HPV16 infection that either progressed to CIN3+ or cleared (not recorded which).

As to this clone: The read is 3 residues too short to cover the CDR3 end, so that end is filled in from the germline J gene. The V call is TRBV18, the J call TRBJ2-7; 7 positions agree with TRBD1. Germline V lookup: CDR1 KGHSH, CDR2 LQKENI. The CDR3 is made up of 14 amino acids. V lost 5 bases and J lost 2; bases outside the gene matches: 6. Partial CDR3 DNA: TGTGCCAGCTCAACAGGGGCACAGACCTACGAG. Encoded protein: CASSTGAQTYE. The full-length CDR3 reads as CASSTGAQTYEQYF.

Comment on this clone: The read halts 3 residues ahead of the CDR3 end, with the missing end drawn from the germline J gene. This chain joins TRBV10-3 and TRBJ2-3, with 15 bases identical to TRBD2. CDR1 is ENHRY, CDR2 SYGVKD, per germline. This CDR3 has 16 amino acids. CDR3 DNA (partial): TGTGCCATCAGGGAGGGGACTAGCGGGGGGCAAGAGACG. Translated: CAIREGTSGGQET. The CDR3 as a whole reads CAIREGTSGGQETQYF.

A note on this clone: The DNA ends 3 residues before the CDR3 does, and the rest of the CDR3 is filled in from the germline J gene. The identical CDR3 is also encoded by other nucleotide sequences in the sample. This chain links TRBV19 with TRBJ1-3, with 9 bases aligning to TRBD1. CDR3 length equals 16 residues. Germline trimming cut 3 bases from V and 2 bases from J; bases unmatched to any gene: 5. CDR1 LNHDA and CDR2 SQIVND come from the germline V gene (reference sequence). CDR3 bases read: TGTGCCAGTAGTATCGTCGGACAGGGGCCTGGAAACACC. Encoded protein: CASSIVGQGPGNT. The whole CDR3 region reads CASSIVGQGPGNTIYF.

The DNA read from the CDR3 is TGCAGTGCTCCCCGTCGGGAGGGGCAAGAGACC. Amino acid sequence: CSAPRREGQET. The full CDR3 protein reads CSAPRREGQETQYF. This chain uses TRBV20-1 with TRBJ2-5; TRBD2 matches at 8 bases. The CDR3 end lies 3 residues beyond the end of the read and is filled in from the germline J gene. The CDR3 sequence is 14 residues long. J was trimmed by 2 bases and V by 5 bases; bases with no gene match: 7. CDR1 DFQATT and CDR2 SNEGSKA come from the germline V gene (reference sequence).

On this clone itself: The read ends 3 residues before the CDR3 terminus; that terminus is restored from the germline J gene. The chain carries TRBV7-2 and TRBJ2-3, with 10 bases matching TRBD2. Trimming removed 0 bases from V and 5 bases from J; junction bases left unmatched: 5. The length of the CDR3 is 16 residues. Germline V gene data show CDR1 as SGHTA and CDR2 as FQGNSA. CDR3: CASSLAPGLARDTQYF. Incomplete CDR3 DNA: TGTGCCAGCAGCTTAGCCCCGGGACTAGCGAGAGATACG. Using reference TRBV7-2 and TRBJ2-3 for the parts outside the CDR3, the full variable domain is GAGVSQSPSNKVTEKGKDVELRCDPISGHTALYWYRQSLGQGLEFLIYFQGNSAPDKSGLPSDRFSAERTGGSVSTLTIQRTQQEDSAVYLCASSLAPGLARDTQYFGPGTRLTVL.

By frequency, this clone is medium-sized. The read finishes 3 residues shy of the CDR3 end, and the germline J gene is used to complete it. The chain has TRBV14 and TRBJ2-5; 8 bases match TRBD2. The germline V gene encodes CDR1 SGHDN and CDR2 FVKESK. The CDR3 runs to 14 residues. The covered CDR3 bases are TGTGCCAGCAGCCAAGGGACTAGCAAACGAACC. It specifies CASSQGTSKRT. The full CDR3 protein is CASSQGTSKRTQYF.

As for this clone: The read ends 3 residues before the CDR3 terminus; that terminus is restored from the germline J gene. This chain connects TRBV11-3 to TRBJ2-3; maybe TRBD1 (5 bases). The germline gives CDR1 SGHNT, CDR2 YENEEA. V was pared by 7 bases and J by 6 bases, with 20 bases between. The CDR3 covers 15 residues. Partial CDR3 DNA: TGTGCCAGCACCAAACCGGACACTCTAGGGGATACG. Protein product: CASTKPDTLGDT. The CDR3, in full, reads CASTKPDTLGDTQYF. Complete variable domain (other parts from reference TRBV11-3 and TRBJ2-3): EAGVVQSPRYKIIEKKQPVAFWCNPISGHNTLYWYLQNLGQGPELLIRYENEEAVDDSQLPKDRFSAERLKGVDSTLKIQPAELGDSAVYLCASTKPDTLGDTQYFGPGTRLTVL.

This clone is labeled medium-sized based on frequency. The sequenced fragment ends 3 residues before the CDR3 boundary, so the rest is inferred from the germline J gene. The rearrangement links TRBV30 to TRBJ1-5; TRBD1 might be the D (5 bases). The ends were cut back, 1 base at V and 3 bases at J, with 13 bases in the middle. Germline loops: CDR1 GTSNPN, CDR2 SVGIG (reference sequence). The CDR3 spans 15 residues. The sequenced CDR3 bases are TGTGCCTGGAGTGGGGGGGGGACTAACAATCAGCCC. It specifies CAWSGGGTNNQP. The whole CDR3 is CAWSGGGTNNQPQHF.

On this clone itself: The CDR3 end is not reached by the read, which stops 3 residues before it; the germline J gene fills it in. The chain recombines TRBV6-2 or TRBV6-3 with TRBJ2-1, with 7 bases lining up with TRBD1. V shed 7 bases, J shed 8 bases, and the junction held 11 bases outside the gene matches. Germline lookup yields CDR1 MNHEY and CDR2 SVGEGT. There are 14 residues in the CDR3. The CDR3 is CASTRTGNFHEQFF. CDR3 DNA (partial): TGTGCCAGCACCCGGACAGGTAACTTCCATGAG.

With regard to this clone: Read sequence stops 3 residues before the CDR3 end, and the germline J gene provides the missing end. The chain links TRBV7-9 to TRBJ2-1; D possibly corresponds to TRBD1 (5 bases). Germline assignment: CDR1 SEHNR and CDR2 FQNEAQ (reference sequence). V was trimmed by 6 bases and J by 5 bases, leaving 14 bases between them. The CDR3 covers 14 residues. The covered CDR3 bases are TGTGCCAGCAGTTCCAGGGTGAAAGACAATGAG. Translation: CASSSRVKDNE. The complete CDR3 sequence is CASSSRVKDNEQFF. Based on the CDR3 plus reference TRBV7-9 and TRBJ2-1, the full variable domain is DTGVSQNPRHKITKRGQNVTFRCDPISEHNRLYWYRQTLGQGPEFLTYFQNEAQLEKSRLLSDRFSAERPKGSFSTLEIQRTEQGDSAMYLCASSSRVKDNEQFFGPGTRLTVL.

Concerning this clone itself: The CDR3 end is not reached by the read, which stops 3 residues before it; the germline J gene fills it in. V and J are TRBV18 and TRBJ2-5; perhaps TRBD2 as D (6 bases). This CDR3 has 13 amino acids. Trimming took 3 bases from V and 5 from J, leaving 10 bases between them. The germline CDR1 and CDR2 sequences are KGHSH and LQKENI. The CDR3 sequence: CASSPKGGETQYF. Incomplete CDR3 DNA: TGTGCCAGCTCACCCAAAGGAGGGGAGACC.

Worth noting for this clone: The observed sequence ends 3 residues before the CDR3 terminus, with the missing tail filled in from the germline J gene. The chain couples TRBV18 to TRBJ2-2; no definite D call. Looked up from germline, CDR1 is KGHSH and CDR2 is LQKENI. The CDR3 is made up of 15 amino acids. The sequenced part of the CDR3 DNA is TGTGCCAGCTCAGCCACAGCTCCCAGAGATTCACCG. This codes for CASSATAPRDSP. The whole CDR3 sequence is CASSATAPRDSPLFF.

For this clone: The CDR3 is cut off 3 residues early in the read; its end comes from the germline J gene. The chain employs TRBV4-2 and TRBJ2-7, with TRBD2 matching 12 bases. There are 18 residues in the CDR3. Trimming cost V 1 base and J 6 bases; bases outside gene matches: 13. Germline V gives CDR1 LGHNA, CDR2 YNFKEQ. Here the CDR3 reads CASSQGGGASGGGSEQYF. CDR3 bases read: TGTGCCAGCAGCCAAGGTGGGGGGGCTAGCGGGGGGGGGAGCGAG.

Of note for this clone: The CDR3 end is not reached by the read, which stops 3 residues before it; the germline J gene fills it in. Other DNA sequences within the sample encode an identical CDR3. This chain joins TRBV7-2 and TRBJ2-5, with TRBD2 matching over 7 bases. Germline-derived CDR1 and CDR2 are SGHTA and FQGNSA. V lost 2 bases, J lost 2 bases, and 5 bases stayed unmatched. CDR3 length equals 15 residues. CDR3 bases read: TGTGCCAGCAGCTTAAGCAGCGGGGCTCAAGAGACC. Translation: CASSLSSGAQET. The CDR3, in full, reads CASSLSSGAQETQYF.

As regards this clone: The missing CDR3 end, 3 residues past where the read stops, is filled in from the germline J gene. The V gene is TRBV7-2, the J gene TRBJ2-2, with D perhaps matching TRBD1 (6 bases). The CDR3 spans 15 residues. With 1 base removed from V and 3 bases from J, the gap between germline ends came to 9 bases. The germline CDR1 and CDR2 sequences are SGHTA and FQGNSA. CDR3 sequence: CASSLGGGDTGELFF. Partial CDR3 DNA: TGTGCCAGCAGCTTAGGAGGGGGAGACACCGGGGAG.

The covered CDR3 bases are TGTGCCCTCTACCACAGGGGAGGAAGAGGCCCAACTAATGAAAAA. Translating it yields CALYHRGGRGPTNEK. The whole CDR3 sequence reads CALYHRGGRGPTNEKLFF. The V call is TRBV30, the J call TRBJ1-4; 7 nucleotides align to TRBD1. The CDR3 is cut off 3 residues early in the read; its end comes from the germline J gene. This CDR3 has 18 amino acids. CDR1 GTSNPN and CDR2 SVGIG come from the germline V gene (reference sequence). Germline trimming cut 8 bases from V and 0 bases from J; bases unmatched to any gene: 18.

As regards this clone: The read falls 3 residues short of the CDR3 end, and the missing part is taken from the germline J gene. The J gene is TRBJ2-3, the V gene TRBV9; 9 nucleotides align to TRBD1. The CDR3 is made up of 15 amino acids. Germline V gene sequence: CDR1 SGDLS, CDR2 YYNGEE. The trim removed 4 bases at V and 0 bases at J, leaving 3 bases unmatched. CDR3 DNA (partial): TGTGCCAGCAGCCGACAGGGGGTTAGCACAGATACG. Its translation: CASSRQGVSTDT. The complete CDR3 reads CASSRQGVSTDTQYF.

The CDR3 loop reads CASSLGPGGYGYTF. The CDR3 DNA, read in part, is TGTGCCAGCAGCTTAGGGCCAGGGGGCTATGGC. The chain uses TRBV11-3 and TRBJ1-2; 7 positions agree with TRBD1. Read coverage stops 3 residues before the CDR3 terminus; the germline J gene supplies the remainder. Germline values: CDR1 SGHNT, CDR2 YENEEA. This CDR3 is 14 amino acids long. Trimming at V came to 1 base and at J to 4 bases, leaving 3 bases not matched to a gene.

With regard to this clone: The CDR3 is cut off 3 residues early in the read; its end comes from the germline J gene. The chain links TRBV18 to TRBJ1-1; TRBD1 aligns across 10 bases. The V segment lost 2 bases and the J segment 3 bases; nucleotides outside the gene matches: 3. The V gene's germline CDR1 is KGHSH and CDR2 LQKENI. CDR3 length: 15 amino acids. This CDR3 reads CASSPGQGGDTEAFF. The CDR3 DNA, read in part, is TGTGCCAGCTCACCAGGACAGGGGGGTGACACTGAA.

The sequenced part of the CDR3 DNA is TGCAGTGCTAGAAGTCCAGGACTAAGCTCCTACAATGAG. Amino acid sequence: CSARSPGLSSYNE. The CDR3 in its entirety is CSARSPGLSSYNEQFF. The chain joins TRBV20-1 to TRBJ2-1; maybe TRBD2 (6 bases). The observed sequence ends 3 residues before the CDR3 terminus, with the missing tail filled in from the germline J gene. Germline CDR1 is DFQATT and CDR2 is SNEGSKA (reference sequence). V dropped 2 bases and J dropped 0 bases, with 14 bases sitting between them. The length of the CDR3 is 16 residues.

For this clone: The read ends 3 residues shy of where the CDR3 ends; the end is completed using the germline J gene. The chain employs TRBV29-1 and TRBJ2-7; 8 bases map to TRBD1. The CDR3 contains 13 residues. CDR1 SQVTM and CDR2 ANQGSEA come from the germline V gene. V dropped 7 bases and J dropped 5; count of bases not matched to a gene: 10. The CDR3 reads CSAGQGLYNEQYF. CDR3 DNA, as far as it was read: TGCAGCGCCGGACAGGGACTTTATAACGAG.

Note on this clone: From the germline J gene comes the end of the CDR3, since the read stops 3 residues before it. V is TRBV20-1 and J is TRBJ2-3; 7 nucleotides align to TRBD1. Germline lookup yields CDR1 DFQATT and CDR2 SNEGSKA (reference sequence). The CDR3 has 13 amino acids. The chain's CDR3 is CSASTGVNQPQYF. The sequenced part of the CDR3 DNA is TGCAGTGCTAGTACAGGGGTCAATCAGCCG.

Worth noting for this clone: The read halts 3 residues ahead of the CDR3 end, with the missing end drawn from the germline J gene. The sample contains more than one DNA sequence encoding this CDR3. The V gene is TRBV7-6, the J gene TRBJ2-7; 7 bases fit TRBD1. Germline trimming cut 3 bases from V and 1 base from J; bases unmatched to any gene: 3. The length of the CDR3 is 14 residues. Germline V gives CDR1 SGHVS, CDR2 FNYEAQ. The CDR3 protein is CASSLGQRSYEQYF. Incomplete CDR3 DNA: TGTGCCAGCAGCTTGGGACAGCGGTCCTACGAG. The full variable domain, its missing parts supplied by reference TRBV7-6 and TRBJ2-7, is GAGVSQSPRYKVTKRGQDVALRCDPISGHVSLYWYRQALGQGPEFLTYFNYEAQQDKSGLPNDRFSAERPEGSISTLTIQRTEQRDSAMYRCASSLGQRSYEQYFGPGTRLTVT.